The rows below give T cell receptor beta chains drawn from one sample of a study of beta chain features in type 1 diabetes. Data came from immunoSEQ multiplex PCR; TCRdb stores just in-frame clones and leaves some out. The sample shows about 900,000 clones, roughly a sixth of them seen only once. The specimen was naive CD4+ T cells from blood. These receptors originate from a woman aged 18-29 years in good health. CDR3s include the opening cysteine and the closing phenylalanine or tryptophan. A D gene is named only where the DNA matches it firmly. Size values are once, few and many counts, or a class for expanded clones, and some rows have none.

D gene: -
J gene: TRBJ1-5
V gene: TRBV10-3
clone size: many
CDR3 DNA: TGTGCCATCAGTGAAGGGGTGTATCAGCCCCAGCATTTT
CDR3 protein: CAISEGVYQPQHF

D gene: -
J gene: TRBJ2-3
V gene: TRBV7-9
clone size: -
CDR3 DNA: TGTGCCAGCAGCGCCCTAGGTCCGGATACGCAGTATTTT
CDR3 protein: CASSALGPDTQYF

D gene: -
J gene: TRBJ2-2
V gene: TRBV5-1
clone size: few
CDR3 DNA: TGCGCCAGCAGCATCCGTCCGCTGCCCACCGAGAGGGGCACCGGGGAGCTGTTTTTT
CDR3 protein: CASSIRPLPTERGTGELFF

D gene: -
J gene: TRBJ1-2
V gene: TRBV7-9
clone size: few
CDR3 DNA: TGTGCCAGCAGCGAAAGAGGATTCGGGACAAATGGCTACACCTTC
CDR3 protein: CASSERGFGTNGYTF

D gene: -
J gene: TRBJ1-2
V gene: TRBV19
clone size: -
CDR3 DNA: TGTGCCAGTAGTATAGCAGGCGGGAAGCACGCTAACTATGGCTACACCTTC
CDR3 protein: CASSIAGGKHANYGYTF

D gene: -
J gene: TRBJ2-5
V gene: TRBV5-1
clone size: -
CDR3 DNA: TGCGCCAGCAGCTTGGAAGGAGAGACCCAGTACTTC
CDR3 protein: CASSLEGETQYF

D gene: TRBD1
J gene: TRBJ2-7
V gene: TRBV10-3
clone size: -
CDR3 DNA: TGTGCCATCAGTGAGTCCTGGCAGGGGGCTTACGAGCAGTACTTC
CDR3 protein: CAISESWQGAYEQYF

D gene: TRBD1
J gene: TRBJ2-6
V gene: TRBV25-1
clone size: few
CDR3 DNA: TGTGCCAGCAGTGCTCGGACAGGGGACCCTGGGGCCAACGTCCTGACTTTC
CDR3 protein: CASSARTGDPGANVLTF

D gene: -
J gene: TRBJ2-5
V gene: TRBV7-3
clone size: few
CDR3 DNA: TGTGCCAGCAGCCCGGGTTTCACCACTCAGACCCAGTACTTC
CDR3 protein: CASSPGFTTQTQYF

D gene: -
J gene: TRBJ1-1
V gene: TRBV28
clone size: few
CDR3 DNA: TGTGCCAGCAGTTTAAGGGGATCCACTGAAGCTTTCTTT
CDR3 protein: CASSLRGSTEAFF

D gene: TRBD2
J gene: TRBJ2-7
V gene: TRBV7-2
clone size: -
CDR3 DNA: TGTGCCAGCAGTCTACTAGCGGGAGTGTTTCGGAGCGAGCAGTACTTC
CDR3 protein: CASSLLAGVFRSEQYF

D gene: -
J gene: TRBJ2-5
V gene: TRBV28
clone size: few
CDR3 DNA: TGTGCCAGCAGTCCCGGACAGTCACAAGAGACCCAGTACTTC
CDR3 protein: CASSPGQSQETQYF

D gene: TRBD1
J gene: TRBJ2-6
V gene: TRBV5-1
clone size: few
CDR3 DNA: TGCGCCAGCAGCTTGGCCAGAATAGTGAGACAGGGAGTTCGGGCCAACGTCCTGACTTTC
CDR3 protein: CASSLARIVRQGVRANVLTF

D gene: -
J gene: TRBJ2-7
V gene: TRBV4-3
clone size: few
CDR3 DNA: TGCGCCAGCAGCCAAGACGGGAGCTCCTACGAGCAGTACTTC
CDR3 protein: CASSQDGSSYEQYF

D gene: -
J gene: TRBJ2-1
V gene: TRBV28
clone size: few
CDR3 DNA: TGTGCCAGCAGTAACCCGGGCCGGAGCGATGAGCAGTTCTTC
CDR3 protein: CASSNPGRSDEQFF

D gene: -
J gene: TRBJ1-5
V gene: TRBV7-8
clone size: -
CDR3 DNA: TGTGCCAGCAGCTTGGGGACATTTAGCAATCAGCCCCAGCATTTT
CDR3 protein: CASSLGTFSNQPQHF

D gene: -
J gene: TRBJ2-6
V gene: TRBV7-7
clone size: -
CDR3 DNA: TGTGCTAGCAGCTTACATCCCTCTGGGGCCAACGTCCTGACTTTC
CDR3 protein: CASSLHPSGANVLTF

D gene: -
J gene: TRBJ2-2
V gene: TRBV2
clone size: -
CDR3 DNA: TGTGCCAGCAGTGCGTCTAGCGTCGCGAACACCGGGGAGCTGTTTTTT
CDR3 protein: CASSASSVANTGELFF

D gene: -
J gene: TRBJ2-3
V gene: TRBV27
clone size: -
CDR3 DNA: TGTGCCAGCAGTCCATCCCGAAACACAGATACGCAGTATTTT
CDR3 protein: CASSPSRNTDTQYF

D gene: -
J gene: TRBJ2-1
V gene: TRBV4-2
clone size: few
CDR3 DNA: TGTGCCAGCAGCTCACAGGAATGGTTCAATGAGCAGTTCTTC
CDR3 protein: CASSSQEWFNEQFF

D gene: -
J gene: TRBJ1-2
V gene: TRBV27
clone size: few
CDR3 DNA: TGTGCCAGCAGCCAGCACGGGGGCTTTGGCTACACCTTC
CDR3 protein: CASSQHGGFGYTF

D gene: TRBD1
J gene: TRBJ1-3
V gene: TRBV15
clone size: -
CDR3 DNA: TGTGCCACCAGCGGAGGCGGGGACAGGAGATACTCTGGAAACACCATATATTTT
CDR3 protein: CATSGGGDRRYSGNTIYF

D gene: TRBD1
J gene: TRBJ1-2
V gene: TRBV5-4
clone size: few
CDR3 DNA: TGTGCCAGCAGCTTGGGGGGACAGGCCAGGGATGGCTACACCTTC
CDR3 protein: CASSLGGQARDGYTF

D gene: -
J gene: TRBJ2-7
V gene: TRBV30
clone size: -
CDR3 DNA: TGTGCCTGGGGGGGGACTTTCTACGAGCAGTACTTC
CDR3 protein: CAWGGTFYEQYF

D gene: -
J gene: TRBJ2-3
V gene: TRBV7-9
clone size: -
CDR3 DNA: TGTGCCAGCAGCTTTCTCCAGGGGCTTAAGACGCAGTATTTT
CDR3 protein: CASSFLQGLKTQYF

D gene: -
J gene: TRBJ2-7
V gene: TRBV7-2
clone size: -
CDR3 DNA: TGTGCCAGCAGCTTAGAGACAGGTATCGGCTACGAGCAGTACTTC
CDR3 protein: CASSLETGIGYEQYF

D gene: -
J gene: TRBJ2-2
V gene: TRBV2
clone size: -
CDR3 DNA: TGTGCCAGCAGCACACGGGGCCTGGAGGGAAAGGAGCTGTTTTTT
CDR3 protein: CASSTRGLEGKELFF

D gene: -
J gene: TRBJ2-3
V gene: TRBV14
clone size: -
CDR3 DNA: TGTGCCAGCAGCCAATTGCAGGGGAGCACAGATACGCAGTATTTT
CDR3 protein: CASSQLQGSTDTQYF

D gene: TRBD2
J gene: TRBJ2-7
V gene: TRBV28
clone size: few
CDR3 DNA: TGTGCCAGCAAGTCACCGGGACTAGAAACCTACGAGCAGTACTTC
CDR3 protein: CASKSPGLETYEQYF

D gene: -
J gene: TRBJ2-7
V gene: TRBV11-3
clone size: -
CDR3 DNA: TGTGCCAGCAGCTTAGTAGAGGGTTCGTGGCAGTACTTC
CDR3 protein: CASSLVEGSWQYF

D gene: TRBD2
J gene: TRBJ2-1
V gene: TRBV19
clone size: -
CDR3 DNA: TGTGCCAGTAGTTCCACTAGCGGGAGGATTGAGCAGTTCTTC
CDR3 protein: CASSSTSGRIEQFF

D gene: -
J gene: TRBJ1-2
V gene: TRBV7-2
clone size: few
CDR3 DNA: TGTGCCAGCAGCTATACGGCTAACTATGGCTACACCTTC
CDR3 protein: CASSYTANYGYTF

D gene: TRBD2
J gene: TRBJ2-7
V gene: TRBV2
clone size: -
CDR3 DNA: TGTGCCAGCAGTGATTCCCTAGCGGGAGGCGCCTACGAGCAGTACTTC
CDR3 protein: CASSDSLAGGAYEQYF

D gene: TRBD2
J gene: TRBJ2-2
V gene: TRBV7-9
clone size: few
CDR3 DNA: TGTGCCAGCAGCTTAGGGCTAGCGGAGAACACCGGGGAGCTGTTTTTT
CDR3 protein: CASSLGLAENTGELFF

D gene: -
J gene: TRBJ2-7
V gene: TRBV2
clone size: -
CDR3 DNA: TGTGCCAGCATCGCGCTAGGGCCGCGATGGGTTTTC
CDR3 protein: CASIALGPRWVF

D gene: -
J gene: TRBJ1-1
V gene: TRBV27
clone size: -
CDR3 DNA: TGTGCCAGCAGTTTGCCCCCCGAGCGTAGGGTGAACACTGAAGCTTTCTTT
CDR3 protein: CASSLPPERRVNTEAFF

D gene: -
J gene: TRBJ2-3
V gene: TRBV18
clone size: few
CDR3 DNA: TGTGCCAGCTCACCCAGAATGCCGCGCACAGATACGCAGTATTTT
CDR3 protein: CASSPRMPRTDTQYF

D gene: TRBD2
J gene: TRBJ2-1
V gene: TRBV10-3
clone size: -
CDR3 DNA: TGTGCCTCCGGGACTAGCGGGGCCTCCTACAATGAGCAGTTCTTC
CDR3 protein: CASGTSGASYNEQFF

D gene: -
J gene: TRBJ2-7
V gene: TRBV9
clone size: few
CDR3 DNA: TGTGCCAGCAGCCCTGTAGGGGGGTCCTACGAGCAGTACTTC
CDR3 protein: CASSPVGGSYEQYF

D gene: TRBD1
J gene: TRBJ2-7
V gene: TRBV6-1
clone size: few
CDR3 DNA: TGTGCCAGCAGTGGCCGGGACAGGGGCTACGAGCAGTACTTC
CDR3 protein: CASSGRDRGYEQYF

D gene: -
J gene: TRBJ2-7
V gene: TRBV5-1
clone size: -
CDR3 DNA: TGCGCCAGCAGCTCCCGTTTAGCCTACGAGCAGTACTTC
CDR3 protein: CASSSRLAYEQYF

D gene: -
J gene: TRBJ1-1
V gene: TRBV27
clone size: few
CDR3 DNA: TGTGCCAGCAGCCCCGGGGAGGCGCGAGCTTTCTTT
CDR3 protein: CASSPGEARAFF

D gene: TRBD1
J gene: TRBJ1-5
V gene: TRBV28
clone size: -
CDR3 DNA: TGTGCCAGCAGAGCCCCTACAGGGGGCTATCAGCCCCAGCATTTT
CDR3 protein: CASRAPTGGYQPQHF